The 23 T cell receptor beta chains below were found in one sample sequenced in a study of CD8 T cells in Susac syndrome. Random hexamers primed reverse transcription of about 0.45 to 1 ug RNA. TCRdb analysed the immunoSEQ multiplex PCR reads with MiXCR anew, one entry per CDR3 protein. The data hold 150,000 to 200,000 distinct CDR3 sequences, with roughly 95% observed a single time. The sequencing sample was made of CD4+ T cells from PBMCs. These receptor sequences come from a human donor in good health.

The gene calls are TRBV29-1 and TRBJ2-3; D not certain. Trimming removed 8 bases from V and 5 bases from J, with 8 bases in between. The germline gives CDR1 SQVTM, CDR2 ANQGSEA. This CDR3 contains 10 residues. The CDR3 nucleotides read TGCAGCCCCGAAGTAGATACGCAGTATTTT. As protein: CSPEVDTQYF.

The V and J genes are TRBV18 and TRBJ1-2; TRBD1 is a possible D gene (5 bases). Germline CDR1 and CDR2: KGHSH and LQKENI. Trimming pared 5 bases from V and 3 bases from J, leaving 10 bases between. CDR3 length equals 13 residues. The CDR3 loop reads CASSWGPDYGYTF. In DNA form, the CDR3 reads TGTGCCAGCTCATGGGGACCGGACTATGGCTACACCTTC.

The rearrangement uses TRBV6-5 and TRBJ2-7; 7 bases agree with TRBD2. The germline V gene encodes CDR1 MNHEY and CDR2 SVGAGI. The CDR3 has 18 amino acids. With V trimmed by 0 bases and J by 2 bases, 13 bases remained unmatched. CDR3 DNA sequence: TGTGCCAGCAGTTACTCACTGGGTGGGGGAGGGAAGGCCTACGAGCAGTACTTC. This gives the protein CASSYSLGGGGKAYEQYF.

Remarks on this clonotype: Its ends do not fully match the called genes, so a read error is possible. Here the CDR3 reads CAPSDGGAGGWNTQYF. CDR3 DNA: TGTGCCCCCAGTGACGGGGGGGCGGGGGGCTGGAATACGCAGTATTTT. The V call is TRBV24-1, the J call TRBJ2-3; 8 positions match TRBD2. CDR1 KGHDR and CDR2 SFDVKD come from the germline V gene. The CDR3 runs to 16 residues.

The CDR3 region is CASSLDERMPGLLNEKLFF. The CDR3 region has the DNA TGTGCCAGCAGCTTAGACGAAAGGATGCCGGGACTTCTTAATGAAAAACTGTTTTTT. V and J are TRBV7-3 and TRBJ1-4; D is possibly TRBD1 (5 bases). CDR3 length: 19 amino acids. Trimming stripped 2 bases from V and 4 bases from J, with 23 bases between. Per germline, CDR1 SGHTA and CDR2 FQGTGA.

The chain combines TRBV3-1 with TRBJ2-5; D is perhaps TRBD2 (6 bases). The CDR3 runs 15 residues. Trimming took 0 bases from V and 5 from J, leaving 13 bases between them. Germline V lookup: CDR1 LGHDT, CDR2 YNNKEL (reference sequence). DNA of the CDR3: TGTGCCAGCAGCCAAGATTCCTCTGCGGGGGAGACCCAGTACTTC. This translates into CASSQDSSAGETQYF.

J is TRBJ2-7 and V is TRBV29-1; D possibly corresponds to TRBD1 (5 bases). The CDR3 runs to 11 residues. Germline V gives CDR1 SQVTM, CDR2 ANQGSEA. Trimming shortened V by 0 bases and J by 8 bases, and 8 bases separated the two germline ends. The CDR3 protein is CSVEDRVQQYF. CDR3 coding DNA: TGCAGCGTTGAAGACAGGGTGCAGCAGTACTTC.

V gene TRBV7-3 combines with J gene TRBJ1-2; D remains ambiguous. The V gene lost 2 bases and the J gene lost 4 bases, with 17 bases spanning the gap. Looked up from germline, CDR1 is SGHTA and CDR2 is FQGTGA. The CDR3 spans 16 residues. The CDR3 nucleotides read TGTGCCAGCAGCTTAGGGAATCCGACCGCCTCCTATGGCTACACCTTC. As protein: CASSLGNPTASYGYTF.

The V call is TRBV12-3 or TRBV12-4, the J call TRBJ1-4; D remains unclear. The CDR3 runs to 14 residues. The germline V and J ends were trimmed by 3 bases and 2 bases, with 7 bases remaining between them. The CDR3 DNA follows: TGTGCCAGCAGTTTTTCGGGGACTAATGAAAAACTGTTTTTT. This translates into CASSFSGTNEKLFF.

The chain couples TRBV20-1 to TRBJ1-1, with a weak D call TRBD1 (6 bases). The CDR3 runs 13 residues. Germline values: CDR1 DFQATT, CDR2 SNEGSKA (reference sequence). The germline V and J ends were trimmed by 6 bases and 2 bases, with 13 bases remaining between them. The CDR3 sequence is CSAARGQNTEAFF. The CDR3 nucleotides read TGCAGTGCAGCAAGGGGACAAAACACTGAAGCTTTCTTT.

This clonotype came up once. The gene calls are TRBV3-1 and TRBJ2-3, with D maybe TRBD2 (6 bases). The V gene lost 4 bases and the J gene lost 5 bases, with 10 bases spanning the gap. This CDR3 spans 13 amino acids. The germline gives CDR1 LGHDT, CDR2 YNNKEL (reference sequence). The CDR3 DNA reads as TGTGCCAGCAGCCTGGGACTCCTAGATACGCAGTATTTT. Translation gives CASSLGLLDTQYF.

This clonotype was detected once. CDR3 in DNA: TGTGCCAGCGGTGTTGGGGAGACCCAGTACTTC. Translating gives CASGVGETQYF. The rearrangement uses TRBV7-2 and TRBJ2-5; unclear D gene. Germline V gene sequence: CDR1 SGHTA, CDR2 FQGNSA. With 8 bases removed from V and 5 bases from J, the gap between germline ends came to 9 bases. This CDR3 comprises 11 residues.

This sequence joins TRBV5-1 and TRBJ1-4, with D possibly matching TRBD1 (5 bases). The CDR3 covers 15 residues. Trimming stripped 4 bases from V and 7 bases from J, with 17 bases between. CDR1 and CDR2 from the germline V gene are SGHRS and YFSETQ. The CDR3, as DNA: TGCGCCAGCAGCGGAGACACGGGGGTCGGTGAAAAACTGTTTTTT. Translated, it gives CASSGDTGVGEKLFF.

This rearrangement joins TRBV5-6 to TRBJ2-1, with D possibly matching TRBD2 (7 bases). With 4 bases removed from V and 2 bases from J, the gap between germline ends came to 13 bases. The CDR3 has 15 residues. Per the germline V gene, CDR1 is SGHDT and CDR2 is YYEEEE. This chain's CDR3 is CASSLRGGTYNEQFF. DNA of the CDR3: TGTGCCAGCAGCCTGAGGGGGGGCACCTACAATGAGCAGTTCTTC. The full variable domain, its missing parts supplied by reference TRBV5-6 and TRBJ2-1, is DAGVTQSPTHLIKTRGQQVTLRCSPKSGHDTVSWYQQALGQGPQFIFQYYEEEERQRGNFPDRFSGHQFPNYSSELNVNALLLGDSALYLCASSLRGGTYNEQFFGPGTRLTVL.

The chain carries TRBV18 and TRBJ2-5; D not certain. Germline lookup yields CDR1 KGHSH and CDR2 LQKENI. The CDR3 consists of 14 residues. V was pared by 4 bases and J by 5 bases, with 14 bases between. The CDR3 nucleotides are TGTGCCAGCTCACAGACCCAGTCTGTGGAGACCCAGTACTTC. It codes for CASSQTQSVETQYF.

This rearrangement joins TRBV5-1 to TRBJ1-2; D is uncertain. Trimming pared 4 bases from V and 3 bases from J, leaving 10 bases between. The CDR3 sequence is 13 residues long. Germline assignment: CDR1 SGHRS and CDR2 YFSETQ. This chain's CDR3 is CASSPDSYYGYTF. In DNA, the CDR3 is TGCGCCAGCAGCCCGGATTCGTACTATGGCTACACCTTC.

V usage is TRBV6-1 and J usage is TRBJ2-5; 7 nucleotides line up with TRBD1. Germline CDR1 is MNHNS and CDR2 is SASEGT. The junction had 12 bases not matched to a gene; V was cut back by 6 bases and J by 2 bases. The CDR3 length is 16 residues. Here the CDR3 reads CASSHPGQAGQETQYF. CDR3 in DNA: TGTGCCAGCAGCCATCCTGGACAGGCCGGTCAAGAGACCCAGTACTTC.

The chain combines TRBV6-4 with TRBJ1-1; D uncertain. CDR1 and CDR2 (germline): MRHNA, SNTAGT. V shed 4 bases and J shed 1 base, with 13 bases lying between them. This CDR3 spans 15 amino acids. CDR3 DNA sequence: TGTGCCAGCAGTGTAAACCCCGCAGGGAACACTGAAGCTTTCTTT. Translated, it gives CASSVNPAGNTEAFF.

V gene TRBV3-1 combines with J gene TRBJ2-5; 15 nucleotides align to TRBD2. The V gene's germline CDR1 is LGHDT and CDR2 YNNKEL (reference sequence). The junction had 2 bases not matched to a gene; V was cut back by 1 base and J by 2 bases. The CDR3 runs to 17 residues. In DNA form, the CDR3 reads TGTGCCAGCAGCCAAGGGACTAGCGGGGGGGTACAAGAGACCCAGTACTTC. It yields the protein CASSQGTSGGVQETQYF.

The chain recombines TRBV29-1 with TRBJ1-4; unclear D gene. This CDR3 is 11 amino acids long. Germline CDR1 SQVTM, CDR2 ANQGSEA. Trimming stripped 2 bases from V and 7 bases from J, with 5 bases between. CDR3 in DNA: TGCAGCGTTGAACAGCTTGAAAAACTGTTTTTT. Protein sequence: CSVEQLEKLFF.

The gene calls are TRBV2 and TRBJ1-1; 7 bases align to TRBD1. The germline gives CDR1 SNHLY, CDR2 FYNNEI. Germline trimming cut 6 bases from V and 1 base from J; bases unmatched to any gene: 5. The CDR3 totals 14 residues. CDR3 residues: CASRLRGQNTEAFF. The CDR3 region has the DNA TGTGCCAGCAGGCTAAGGGGGCAGAACACTGAAGCTTTCTTT.

This chain uses TRBV29-1 with TRBJ1-6; 8 positions agree with TRBD1. The V and J ends lost 6 bases and 11 bases, in that order; junction bases with no gene match: 6. This CDR3 comprises 12 residues. The germline gives CDR1 SQVTM, CDR2 ANQGSEA. In nucleotides, the CDR3 is TGCAGCGTCTGGACAGGGTTCCCACCCCTCCACTTT. Translating it yields CSVWTGFPPLHF.

The chain couples TRBV12-3 or TRBV12-4 to TRBJ2-2; TRBD2 agrees at 8 bases. The CDR3 runs 15 residues. Germline trimming cut 5 bases from V and 0 bases from J; bases unmatched to any gene: 2. The CDR3 protein is CASSGGGTNTGELFF. CDR3 DNA: TGTGCCAGCAGTGGCGGGGGGACGAACACCGGGGAGCTGTTTTTT.